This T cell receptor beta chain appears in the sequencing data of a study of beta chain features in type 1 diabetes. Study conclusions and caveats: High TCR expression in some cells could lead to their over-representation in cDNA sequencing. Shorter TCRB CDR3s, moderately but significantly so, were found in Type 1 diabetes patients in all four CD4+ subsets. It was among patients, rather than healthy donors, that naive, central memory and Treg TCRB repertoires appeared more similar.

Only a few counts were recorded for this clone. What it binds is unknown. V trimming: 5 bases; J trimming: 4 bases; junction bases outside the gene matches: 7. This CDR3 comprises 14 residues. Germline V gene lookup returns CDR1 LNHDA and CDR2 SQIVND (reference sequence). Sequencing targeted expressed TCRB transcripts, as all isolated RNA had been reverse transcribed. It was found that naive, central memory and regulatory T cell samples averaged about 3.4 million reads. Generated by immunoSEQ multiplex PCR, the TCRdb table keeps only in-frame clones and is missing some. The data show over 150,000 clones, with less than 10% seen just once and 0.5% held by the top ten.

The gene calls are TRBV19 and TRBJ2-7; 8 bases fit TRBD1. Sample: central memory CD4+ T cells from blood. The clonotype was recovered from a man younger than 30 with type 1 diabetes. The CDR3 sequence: CASSVAGQGYEQYF. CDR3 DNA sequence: TGTGCCAGTAGTGTCGCCGGACAGGGATACGAGCAGTACTTC.